This record concerns one TCR beta chain sequence. Its antigen is as yet unknown. This entry is derived from a study of T cell repertoires in cytomegalovirus infection. Study context: Both a matching HLA type and CMV infection were indicated by public TCR beta signatures. Study results and limitations: Identification of carriers of CMV plus the relevant HLA was performed using cumulative public TCR beta family frequency.

The CDR3 sequence is 13 residues long. Germline V gene data show CDR1 as SGHVS and CDR2 as FQNEAQ. Trimming pared 5 bases from V and 6 bases from J, leaving 14 bases between. A single record per CDR3 protein comes from TCRdb applying MiXCR to the reads. The sample has approximately 110,000 distinct CDR3 sequences, 30% seen once; the top ten hold around 41%. This sequence was found in a human donor in good health (CMV status not recorded). Some clones in this sample may be carry-over from other donors' samples. The rearrangement links TRBV7-8 to TRBJ2-7; D gene uncertain. Sequenced here: CD8+ T cells from cultured PBMCs, sampled from culture after CMV antigen stimulation. The CDR3 protein is CASSPEGYPEQYF. DNA for the CDR3: TGTGCCAGCAGCCCCGAAGGGTATCCCGAGCAGTACTTC.